This TCR beta chain was identified in a study of blood T cell repertoires in COVID-19 (TCRdb year 2020). Study-wide context: Samples from collaborators originated in the United States, Italy and Spain and spanned both the acute and convalescent phases of COVID-19. The samples were drawn from two sources: the first 160 participants of the ongoing ImmuneRACE study, and 1,000 to 1,500 subjects contributed by 6 global collaborators. Deeply sampled blood TCRbeta repertoires from subjects exposed to, actively infected with, or recovered from COVID-19 were included in the dataset. Sample metadata almost always included a de-identified subject ID, COVID-19 status, age in years and sex. Where available, HLA class I and class II types were obtained from metadata supplied by the sample provider rather than from assay-based typing. A freely available public database, intended as a resource for researchers studying the immune response to SARS-CoV-2, is where the repertoires were released. The material from the prospective study consisted of cDNA or gDNA derived from T cells, B-cell-depleted T cells, or PBMCs.

Points the paper makes about the study in general: The amount of clinical and demographic metadata varied by source and participant and was provided uncurated.

Note on this clone: No cognate antigen has been identified for it. Base qualities were left out, and no much larger clone turns up one base away.

Whole blood was collected in K2EDTA tubes by collaborating institutions according to the institutions' own protocols. Collaborator samples were shipped for TCRbeta analysis as frozen whole blood, isolated PBMCs, or DNA extracted from either sample type. The germline V end is reduced by 2 bases and the J end by 6 bases; junction bases left unmatched: 8. Sequences SGHTA (CDR1) and FQGNSA (CDR2) are obtained from the germline V gene. Counted from cysteine to phenylalanine, this CDR3 has 17 amino acids. Only the CDR3 region is kept as DNA, spanning 51 bases read in frame from base 1. The immunoSEQ Assay, a bias-controlled multiplex PCR, was used to amplify TCRbeta CDR3 regions from genomic DNA. In the authors' own workflow: Nucleated cell counts per sample were estimated from amplification of reference gene primers within the assay. Sequence reads were collapsed and filtered to measure the absolute abundance of every unique TCRbeta CDR3 rearrangement. Productive Simpson clonality was computed per sample as the square root of Simpson's diversity index over productive rearrangements. This is the immuneACCESS table as TCRdb keeps it, with only in-frame sequences that have V and J called. A part of the clones is gone; compared with another copy, unresolved V genes explain less than half, and the rest is unexplained. The D gene and trimming were derived from the DNA, and the V and J assignments and clone size from that table. This sample is represented by about 51,000 clones; about 86% of them were singletons. The ten largest clones add up to over 1% of the sample.

This clonotype was sampled from a man aged 55 to 70 with acute or convalescent COVID-19. The sequenced sample was peripheral blood. The receptor chain draws on TRBV7-2 and TRBJ2-4, with 12 junctional bases fitting TRBD2. The nucleotide sequence reads TGTGCCAGCAGCTTAACTCTAGCGGGGGGGCCAGGAAACATTCAGTACTTC. This is translated as CASSLTLAGGPGNIQYF.